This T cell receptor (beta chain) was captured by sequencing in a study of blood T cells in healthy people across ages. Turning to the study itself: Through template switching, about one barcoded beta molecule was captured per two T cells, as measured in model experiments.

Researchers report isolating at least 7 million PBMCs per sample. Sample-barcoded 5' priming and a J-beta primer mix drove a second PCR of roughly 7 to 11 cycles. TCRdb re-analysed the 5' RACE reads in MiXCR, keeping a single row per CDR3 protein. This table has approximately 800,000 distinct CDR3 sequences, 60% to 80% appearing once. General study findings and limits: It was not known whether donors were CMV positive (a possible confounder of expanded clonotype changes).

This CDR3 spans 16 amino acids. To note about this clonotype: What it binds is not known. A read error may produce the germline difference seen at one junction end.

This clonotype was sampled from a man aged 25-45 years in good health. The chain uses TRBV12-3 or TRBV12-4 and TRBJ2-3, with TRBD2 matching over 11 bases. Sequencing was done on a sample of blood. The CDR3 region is CAGSLGLAGSTDTQYF. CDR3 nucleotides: TGTGCCGGCAGTTTAGGACTAGCGGGTAGCACAGATACGCAGTATTTT.